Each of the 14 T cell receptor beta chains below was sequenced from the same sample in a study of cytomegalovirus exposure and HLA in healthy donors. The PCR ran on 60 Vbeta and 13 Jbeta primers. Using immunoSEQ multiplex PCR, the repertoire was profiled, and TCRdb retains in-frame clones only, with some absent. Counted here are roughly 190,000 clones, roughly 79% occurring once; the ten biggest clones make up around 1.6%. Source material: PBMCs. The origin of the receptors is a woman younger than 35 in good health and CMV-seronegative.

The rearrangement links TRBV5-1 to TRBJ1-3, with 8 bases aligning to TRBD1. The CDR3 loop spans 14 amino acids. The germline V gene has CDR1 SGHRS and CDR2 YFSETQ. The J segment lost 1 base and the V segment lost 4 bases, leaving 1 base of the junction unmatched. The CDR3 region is CASSGTGSGNTIYF. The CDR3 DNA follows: TGCGCCAGCAGCGGGACAGGTTCTGGAAACACCATATATTTT.

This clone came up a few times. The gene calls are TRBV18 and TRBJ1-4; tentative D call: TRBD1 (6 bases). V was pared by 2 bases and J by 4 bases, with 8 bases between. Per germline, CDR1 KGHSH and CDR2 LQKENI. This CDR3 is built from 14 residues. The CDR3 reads CASSPGQLNEKLFF. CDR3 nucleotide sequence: TGTGCCAGCTCACCAGGACAGCTTAATGAAAAACTGTTTTTT. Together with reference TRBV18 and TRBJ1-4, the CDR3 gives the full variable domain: NAGVMQNPRHLVRRRGQEARLRCSPMKGHSHVYWYRQLPEEGLKFMVYLQKENIIDESGMPKERFSAEFPKEGPSILRIQQVVRGDSAAYFCASSPGQLNEKLFFGSGTQLSVL.

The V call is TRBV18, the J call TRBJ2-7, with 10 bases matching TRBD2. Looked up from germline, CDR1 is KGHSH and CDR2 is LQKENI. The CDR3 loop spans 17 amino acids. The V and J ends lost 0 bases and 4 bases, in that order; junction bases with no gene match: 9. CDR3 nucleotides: TGTGCCAGCTCACCACCGGGAGCGGGAGGGCCCCAATACGAGCAGTACTTC. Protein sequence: CASSPPGAGGPQYEQYF.

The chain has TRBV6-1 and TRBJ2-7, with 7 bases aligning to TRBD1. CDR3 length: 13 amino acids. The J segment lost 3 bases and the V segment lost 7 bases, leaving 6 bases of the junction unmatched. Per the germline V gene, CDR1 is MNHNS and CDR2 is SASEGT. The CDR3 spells CASKKTGFYEQYF. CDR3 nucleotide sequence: TGTGCCAGCAAGAAGACAGGGTTCTACGAGCAGTACTTC.

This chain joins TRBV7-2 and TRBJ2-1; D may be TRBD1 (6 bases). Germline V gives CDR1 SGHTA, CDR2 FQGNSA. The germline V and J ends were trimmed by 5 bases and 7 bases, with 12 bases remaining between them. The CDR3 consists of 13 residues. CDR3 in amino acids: CASSLQGKNEQFF. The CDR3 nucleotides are TGTGCCAGCAGCCTCCAGGGGAAGAATGAGCAGTTCTTC.

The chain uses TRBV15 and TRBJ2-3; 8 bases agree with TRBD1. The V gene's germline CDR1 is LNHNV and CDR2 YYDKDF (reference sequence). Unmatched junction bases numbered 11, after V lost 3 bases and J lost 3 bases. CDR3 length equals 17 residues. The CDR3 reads CATSRTAGTGVTDTQYF. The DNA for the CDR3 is TGTGCCACCAGCAGGACCGCCGGGACAGGCGTTACAGATACGCAGTATTTT.

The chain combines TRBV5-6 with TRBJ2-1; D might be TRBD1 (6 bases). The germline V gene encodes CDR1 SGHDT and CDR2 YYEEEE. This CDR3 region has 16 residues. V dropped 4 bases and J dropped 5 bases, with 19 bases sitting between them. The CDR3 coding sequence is TGTGCCAGCAGCGGAACATACAGGGTCTGGGACAATGAGCAGTTCTTC. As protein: CASSGTYRVWDNEQFF.

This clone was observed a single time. Here the CDR3 DNA reads TGCGCCAGCAGCCAAGAGTCAGGGGGTTGGCAGCCCCAGCATTTT. Translated, it gives CASSQESGGWQPQHF. The chain joins TRBV4-1 to TRBJ1-5; 7 bases match TRBD1. The CDR3 runs 15 residues. CDR1 MGHRA and CDR2 YSYEKL come from the germline V gene. V lost 0 bases to trimming and J lost 7 bases; unmatched junction nucleotides: 6.

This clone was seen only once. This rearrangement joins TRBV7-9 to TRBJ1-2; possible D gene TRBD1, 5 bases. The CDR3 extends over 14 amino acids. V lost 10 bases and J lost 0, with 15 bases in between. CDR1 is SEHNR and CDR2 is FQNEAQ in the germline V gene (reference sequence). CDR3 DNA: TGTGCCAATACCCCGACAGCTACTAACTATGGCTACACCTTC. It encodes CANTPTATNYGYTF.

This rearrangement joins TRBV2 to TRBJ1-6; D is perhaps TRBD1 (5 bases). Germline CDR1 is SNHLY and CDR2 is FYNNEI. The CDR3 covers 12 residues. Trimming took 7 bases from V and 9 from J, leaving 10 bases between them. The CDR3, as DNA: TGTGCCAGCAAGCCGGGGGGTTCACCCCTCCACTTT. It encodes CASKPGGSPLHF.

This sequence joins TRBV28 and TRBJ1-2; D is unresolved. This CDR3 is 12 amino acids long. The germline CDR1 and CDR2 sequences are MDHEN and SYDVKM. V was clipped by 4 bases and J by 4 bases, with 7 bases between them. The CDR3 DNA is TGTGCCAGCAGTTCCGTTCTCTATGGCTACACCTTC. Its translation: CASSSVLYGYTF.

CDR3 in DNA: TGTGCCAGCAGCCCGGGACAGGGGGCACAGAACACTGAAGCTTTCTTT. Residues: CASSPGQGAQNTEAFF. The rearrangement uses TRBV28 and TRBJ1-1; 12 bases agree with TRBD1. V shed 6 bases, J shed 1 base, and the junction held 6 bases outside the gene matches. The germline gives CDR1 MDHEN, CDR2 SYDVKM. The CDR3 is 16 amino acids.

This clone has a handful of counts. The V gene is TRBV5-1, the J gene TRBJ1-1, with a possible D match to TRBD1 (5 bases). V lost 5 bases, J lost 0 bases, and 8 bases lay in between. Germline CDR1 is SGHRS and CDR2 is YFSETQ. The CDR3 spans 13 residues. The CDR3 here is CASRPGLNTEAFF. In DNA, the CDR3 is TGCGCCAGCAGGCCAGGGTTGAACACTGAAGCTTTCTTT.

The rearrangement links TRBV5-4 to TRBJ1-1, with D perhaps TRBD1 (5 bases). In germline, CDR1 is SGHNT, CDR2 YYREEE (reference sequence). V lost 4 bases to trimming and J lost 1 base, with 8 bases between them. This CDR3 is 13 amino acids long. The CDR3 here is CASSRGENTEAFF. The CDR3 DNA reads TGTGCCAGCAGCCGGGGGGAGAACACTGAAGCTTTCTTT.